A single sample is the source of the 21 T cell receptor beta chains below, sequenced in a study of CD8 T cells in ankylosing spondylitis. TCRdb used MiXCR to reprocess the 5' RACE reads, holding one entry per CDR3 protein. The sample records 200,000 to 250,000 distinct CDR3 sequences, under 30% being singletons. Material: blood, either unsorted or a sorted T cell fraction (not recorded which). These receptors came from a male donor with ankylosing spondylitis or in good health (not recorded which).

This clonotype was detected many times. The chain recombines TRBV25-1 with TRBJ2-1, with TRBD2 matching 10 bases. V was pared by 11 bases and J by 6 bases, with 7 bases of the junction left unmatched. The length of the CDR3 is 13 residues. Germline values: CDR1 MGHDK, CDR2 SYGVNS. CDR3 bases: TGTGCCGCTGAGCGGGAGGGTATCAATGAGCAGTTCTTC. Its translation is CAAEREGINEQFF.

A few counts support this clonotype. The chain couples TRBV20-1 to TRBJ2-1, with TRBD2 matching 10 bases. V trimming: 3 bases; J trimming: 0 bases; junction bases outside the gene matches: 8. The CDR3 totals 17 residues. The V gene's germline CDR1 is DFQATT and CDR2 SNEGSKA (reference sequence). CDR3 loop: CSARGGSGRSSYNEQFF. The CDR3 region has the DNA TGCAGTGCTAGGGGTGGTAGCGGGAGGAGCTCCTACAATGAGCAGTTCTTC.

This clonotype was counted ten times or more. This rearrangement joins TRBV7-2 to TRBJ1-5; D perhaps matches TRBD1 (5 bases). CDR1 and CDR2 (germline): SGHTA, FQGNSA. With 5 bases removed from V and 5 bases from J, the gap between germline ends came to 16 bases. The CDR3 runs to 15 residues. This CDR3 is CASSLEPQGDQPQHF. CDR3 nucleotides: TGTGCCAGCAGCCTCGAACCCCAGGGCGATCAGCCCCAGCATTTT.

V gene TRBV20-1 combines with J gene TRBJ1-3; 7 positions agree with TRBD1. Germline lookup yields CDR1 DFQATT and CDR2 SNEGSKA (reference sequence). J lost 4 bases, V lost 1 base, and 7 bases had no gene match. The CDR3 extends over 15 amino acids. The DNA for the CDR3 is TGCAGTGCTAGAGGTTTAGGGGGCAGGGGAAACACCATATATTTT. Encoded protein: CSARGLGGRGNTIYF.

This clonotype appeared many times. The J gene is TRBJ2-5, the V gene TRBV6-1, with D unresolved. V lost 3 bases and J lost 2, with 10 bases in between. The germline CDR1 and CDR2 sequences are MNHNS and SASEGT. This CDR3 has 14 amino acids. This CDR3 reads CASSEDGQQETQYF. DNA for the CDR3: TGTGCCAGCAGTGAGGATGGCCAGCAAGAGACCCAGTACTTC.

The rearrangement links TRBV20-1 to TRBJ2-5; tentative D call: TRBD2 (6 bases). CDR3 size: 15 residues. Germline CDR1 and CDR2: DFQATT and SNEGSKA (reference sequence). Between the trimmed V and J ends, which lost 0 bases and 4 bases, there was a span of 15 bases. The CDR3 loop is CSARDLGMGGETQYF. DNA for the CDR3: TGCAGTGCTAGAGATCTGGGCATGGGGGGAGAGACCCAGTACTTC.

The gene calls are TRBV4-3 and TRBJ2-1; D might be TRBD1 (6 bases). V was trimmed by 1 base and J by 1 base, leaving 17 bases between them. This CDR3 is built from 18 residues. From germline, CDR1 is LGHNA and CDR2 YSLEER. Here the CDR3 reads CASSQVGGGRLSYNEQFF. The CDR3 DNA follows: TGCGCCAGCAGCCAAGTAGGGGGTGGTAGACTGTCCTACAATGAGCAGTTCTTC.

This clonotype was detected many times. The J gene is TRBJ2-7, the V gene TRBV5-1; D perhaps matches TRBD2 (5 bases). Per the germline V gene, CDR1 is SGHRS and CDR2 is YFSETQ. This CDR3 has 14 amino acids. V lost 4 bases and J 3 bases, leaving 14 bases between the germline ends. DNA of the CDR3: TGCGCCAGCAGCATGGGCTACGGGGACTACGAGCAGTACTTC. Amino acids: CASSMGYGDYEQYF.

This clonotype showed up just once. This chain connects TRBV9 to TRBJ1-4, with D perhaps matching TRBD1 (6 bases). This CDR3 comprises 15 residues. Trimming removed 0 bases from V and 8 bases from J, with 14 bases in between. Germline lookup yields CDR1 SGDLS and CDR2 YYNGEE. CDR3 DNA: TGTGCCAGCAGCGTAGTCGGGGGCGCAGGGGAAAAACTGTTTTTT. Its translation: CASSVVGGAGEKLFF.

This clonotype has a count of ten or more. The chain carries TRBV2 and TRBJ2-1; no firm D call. The CDR3 is 11 residues long. The V and J ends lost 7 bases and 4 bases respectively, with 5 bases between them. From germline, CDR1 is SNHLY and CDR2 FYNNEI. CDR3 nucleotides: TGTGCCAGCACCAGTTACAATGAGCAGTTCTTC. Amino acids: CASTSYNEQFF. The complete variable domain, with remaining parts taken from reference TRBV2 and TRBJ2-1, reads EPEVTQTPSHQVTQMGQEVILRCVPISNHLYFYWYRQILGQKVEFLVSFYNNEISEKSEIFDDQFSVERPDGSNFTLKIRSTKLEDSAMYFCASTSYNEQFFGPGTRLTVL.

At least ten counts were recorded for this clonotype. The V call is TRBV20-1, the J call TRBJ2-7, with 9 bases fitting TRBD2. J was trimmed by 6 bases and V by 3 bases; bases with no gene match: 3. Germline assignment: CDR1 DFQATT and CDR2 SNEGSKA (reference sequence). This CDR3 spans 12 amino acids. The CDR3 here is CSARASGIEQYF. DNA of the CDR3: TGCAGTGCTAGGGCTAGCGGGATCGAGCAGTACTTC.

The chain uses TRBV6-1 and TRBJ2-7, with D possibly being TRBD1 or TRBD2 (6 bases each). From germline, CDR1 is MNHNS and CDR2 SASEGT. The CDR3 is 16 residues long. V lost 6 bases to trimming and J lost 2 bases, with 20 bases between them. CDR3: CASSRTGAVLAYEQYF. As DNA, the CDR3 is TGTGCCAGCAGCAGGACGGGGGCGGTATTAGCCTACGAGCAGTACTTC.

This clonotype was seen at least ten times. The chain carries TRBV18 and TRBJ2-5, with TRBD2 matching 8 bases. Trimming at V came to 2 bases and at J to 5 bases, leaving 7 bases not matched to a gene. Germline V lookup: CDR1 KGHSH, CDR2 LQKENI. The CDR3 consists of 15 residues. The CDR3 reads CASSPWHPGGETQYF. As DNA, the CDR3 is TGTGCCAGCTCACCATGGCATCCGGGAGGGGAGACCCAGTACTTC.

V is TRBV24-1 and J is TRBJ2-1; a weak D match, TRBD2 (6 bases). Trimming removed 6 bases from V and 3 bases from J, with 14 bases in between. The length of the CDR3 is 15 residues. CDR1 is KGHDR and CDR2 is SFDVKD in the germline V gene. CDR3 residues: CATSIGSGDYNEQFF. DNA of the CDR3: TGTGCCACCAGTATCGGGAGCGGTGACTACAATGAGCAGTTCTTC.

This clonotype was counted many times. The chain has TRBV29-1 and TRBJ1-5, with D perhaps TRBD1 (5 bases). The germline V gene has CDR1 SQVTM and CDR2 ANQGSEA. V was pared by 5 bases and J by 4 bases, with 12 bases between. The CDR3 has 13 amino acids. The CDR3 nucleotides read TGCAGCGTTCTTGGGGCCGTTAATCAGCCCCAGCATTTT. It yields the protein CSVLGAVNQPQHF. The full variable domain, in which reference TRBV29-1 and TRBJ1-5 provide the parts outside the CDR3, is SAVISQKPSRDICQRGTSLTIQCQVDSQVTMMFWYRQQPGQSLTLIATANQGSEATYESGFVIDKFPISRPNLTFSTLTVSNMSPEDSSIYLCSVLGAVNQPQHFGDGTRLSIL.

This clonotype was observed many times. The chain links TRBV6-2 or TRBV6-3 to TRBJ2-2, with 9 bases aligning to TRBD2. The V gene's germline CDR1 is MNHEY and CDR2 SVGEGT. This CDR3 region has 17 residues. With V trimmed by 2 bases and J by 7 bases, 11 bases remained unmatched. The CDR3 protein is CASSYISGRGIDGELFF. The CDR3 DNA is TGTGCCAGCAGTTACATTAGCGGGAGAGGAATAGACGGGGAGCTGTTTTTT.

V usage is TRBV20-1 and J usage is TRBJ2-7; D is undetermined. V lost 3 bases, J lost 2 bases, and 14 bases lay in between. CDR3 size: 14 residues. Germline CDR1 and CDR2: DFQATT and SNEGSKA (reference sequence). Here the CDR3 reads CSASGHGEAYEQYF. For the CDR3, the DNA is TGCAGTGCTAGTGGCCATGGAGAAGCCTACGAGCAGTACTTC.

This clonotype was detected ten times or more. The chain employs TRBV27 and TRBJ2-6, with no clear D. Trimming cost V 5 bases and J 0 bases, with 8 bases left between them. The CDR3 sequence is 15 residues long. The germline gives CDR1 MNHEY, CDR2 SMNVEV (reference sequence). CDR3 sequence reads: CASSPGYSGANVLTF. In nucleotides, the CDR3 is TGTGCCAGCAGTCCGGGTTACTCTGGGGCCAACGTCCTGACTTTC.

This clonotype came up many times. The chain is built from TRBV5-5 and TRBJ1-6, with TRBD1 matching 10 bases. The CDR3 runs 16 residues. Losses at the gene ends were 4 bases for V and 9 bases for J; bases not matched to a gene: 10. Germline V gene lookup returns CDR1 SGHKS and CDR2 YYEKEE (reference sequence). CDR3 protein: CASSKTPDRGLSPLHF. In DNA form, the CDR3 reads TGTGCCAGCAGCAAAACCCCTGACAGGGGGCTTTCACCCCTCCACTTT.

The V gene is TRBV5-1, the J gene TRBJ1-4, with D possibly TRBD1 on 5 matching bases. The length of the CDR3 is 14 residues. The V gene lost 2 bases and the J gene lost 8 bases, with 13 bases spanning the gap. CDR1 is SGHRS, CDR2 YFSETQ, per germline. CDR3 loop: CASSFEGRGEKLFF. As DNA, the CDR3 is TGCGCCAGCAGCTTTGAGGGACGAGGGGAAAAACTGTTTTTT.

This clonotype was detected only once. The junction departs from the called germline gene at one end, perhaps through a read error. The V call is TRBV15, the J call TRBJ2-2; 14 bases fit TRBD2. The CDR3 runs 17 residues. Looked up from germline, CDR1 is LNHNV and CDR2 is YYDKDF (reference sequence). The CDR3 coding sequence is TGTGCCACCAGCGGGGGACTAGCGGGAGAACCTACCGGGGAGCTGTGTTTT. Its translation: CATSGGLAGEPTGELCF.